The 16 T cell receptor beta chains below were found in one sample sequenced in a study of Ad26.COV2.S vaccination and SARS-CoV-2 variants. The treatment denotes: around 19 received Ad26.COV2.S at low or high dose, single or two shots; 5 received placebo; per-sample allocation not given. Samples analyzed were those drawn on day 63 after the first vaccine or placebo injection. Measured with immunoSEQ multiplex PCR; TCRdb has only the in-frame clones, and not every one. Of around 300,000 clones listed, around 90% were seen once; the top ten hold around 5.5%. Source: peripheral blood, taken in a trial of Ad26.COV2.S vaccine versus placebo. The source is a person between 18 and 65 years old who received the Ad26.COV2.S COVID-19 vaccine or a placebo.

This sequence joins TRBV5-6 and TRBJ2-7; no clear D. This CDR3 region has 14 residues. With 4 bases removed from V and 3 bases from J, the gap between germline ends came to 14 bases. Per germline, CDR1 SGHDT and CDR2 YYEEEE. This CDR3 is CASSHDGSGYEQYV. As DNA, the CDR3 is TGTGCCAGCAGCCACGACGGGTCAGGCTACGAGCAGTACGTC.

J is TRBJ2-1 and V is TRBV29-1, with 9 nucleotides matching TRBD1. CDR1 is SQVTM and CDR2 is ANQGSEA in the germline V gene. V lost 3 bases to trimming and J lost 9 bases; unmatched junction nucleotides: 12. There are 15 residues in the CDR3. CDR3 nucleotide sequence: TGCAGCGTTGAGGCCGGGACAGGGTTAGGTGGTGAGCAGTTCTTC. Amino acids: CSVEAGTGLGGEQFF.

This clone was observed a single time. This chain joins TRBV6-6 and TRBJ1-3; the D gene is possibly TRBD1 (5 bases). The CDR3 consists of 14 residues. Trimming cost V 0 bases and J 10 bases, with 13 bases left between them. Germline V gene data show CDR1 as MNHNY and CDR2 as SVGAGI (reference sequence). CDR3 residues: CASSYSSLGVTIYF. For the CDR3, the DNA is TGTGCCAGCAGTTACTCGAGTCTGGGGGTAACCATATATTTT.

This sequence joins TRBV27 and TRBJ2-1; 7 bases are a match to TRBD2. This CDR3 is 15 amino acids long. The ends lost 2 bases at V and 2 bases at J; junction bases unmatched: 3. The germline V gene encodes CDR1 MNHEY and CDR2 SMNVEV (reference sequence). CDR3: CASSLGRGAYNEQFF. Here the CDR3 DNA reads TGTGCCAGCAGTTTAGGACGGGGGGCCTACAATGAGCAGTTCTTC.

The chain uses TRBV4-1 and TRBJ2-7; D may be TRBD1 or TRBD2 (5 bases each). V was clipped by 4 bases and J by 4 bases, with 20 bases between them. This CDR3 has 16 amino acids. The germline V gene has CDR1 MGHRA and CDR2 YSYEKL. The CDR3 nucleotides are TGCGCCAGCAGCCCAGTTCACTCAGGGAGTATGTACGAGCAGTACTTC. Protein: CASSPVHSGSMYEQYF.

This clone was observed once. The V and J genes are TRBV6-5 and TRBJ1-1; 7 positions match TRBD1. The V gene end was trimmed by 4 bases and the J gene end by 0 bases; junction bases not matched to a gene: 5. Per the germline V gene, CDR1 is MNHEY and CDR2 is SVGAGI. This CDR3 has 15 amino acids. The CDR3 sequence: CASSSRDSLNTEAFF. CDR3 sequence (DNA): TGTGCCAGCAGTTCTCGGGACAGCTTGAACACTGAAGCTTTCTTT.

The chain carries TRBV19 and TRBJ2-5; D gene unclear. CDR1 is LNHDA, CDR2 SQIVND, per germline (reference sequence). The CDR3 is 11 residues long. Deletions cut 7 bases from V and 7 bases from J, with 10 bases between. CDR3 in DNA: TGTGCCAGTATGGGTATGGTGACCCAGTACTTC. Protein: CASMGMVTQYF.

CDR3 coding DNA: TGTGCCAGCTCACCCCCGGGACTAGCGGGGGGGCAAGGAGATACGCAGTATTTT. It codes for CASSPPGLAGGQGDTQYF. The chain is built from TRBV18 and TRBJ2-3; 16 bases are a match to TRBD2. This CDR3 is built from 18 residues. CDR1 and CDR2 (germline): KGHSH, LQKENI. Losses at the gene ends were 3 bases for V and 5 bases for J; bases not matched to a gene: 8.

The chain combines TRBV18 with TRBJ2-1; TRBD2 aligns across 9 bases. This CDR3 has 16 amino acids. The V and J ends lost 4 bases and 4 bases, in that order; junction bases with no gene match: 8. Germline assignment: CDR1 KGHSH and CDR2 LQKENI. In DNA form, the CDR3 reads TGTGCCAGCTCACGAGCGGGGGGCAATAATTACAATGAGCAGTTCTTC. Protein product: CASSRAGGNNYNEQFF.

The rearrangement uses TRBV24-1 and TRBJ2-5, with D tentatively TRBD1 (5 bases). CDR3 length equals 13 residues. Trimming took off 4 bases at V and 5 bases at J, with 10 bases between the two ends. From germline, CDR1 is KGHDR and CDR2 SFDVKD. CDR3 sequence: CATSESGWETQYF. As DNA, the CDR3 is TGTGCCACCAGTGAGTCAGGGTGGGAGACCCAGTACTTC.

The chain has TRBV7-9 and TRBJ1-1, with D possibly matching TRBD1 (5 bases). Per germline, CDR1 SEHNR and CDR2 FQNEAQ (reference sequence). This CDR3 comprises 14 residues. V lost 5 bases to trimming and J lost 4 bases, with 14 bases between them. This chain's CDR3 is CASSQSGAGTEAFF. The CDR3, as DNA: TGTGCCAGCAGCCAAAGTGGGGCCGGCACTGAAGCTTTCTTT.

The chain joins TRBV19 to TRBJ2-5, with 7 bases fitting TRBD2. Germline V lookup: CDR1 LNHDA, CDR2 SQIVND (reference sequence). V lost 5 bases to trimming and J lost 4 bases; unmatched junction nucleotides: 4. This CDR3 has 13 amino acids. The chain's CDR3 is CASSVGLSETQYF. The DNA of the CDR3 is TGTGCCAGTAGTGTGGGACTATCAGAGACCCAGTACTTC.

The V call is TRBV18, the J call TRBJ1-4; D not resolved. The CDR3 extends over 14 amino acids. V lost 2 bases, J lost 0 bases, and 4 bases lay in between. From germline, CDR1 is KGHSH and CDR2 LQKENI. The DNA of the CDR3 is TGTGCCAGCTCACCAACTGCAACTAATGAAAAACTGTTTTTT. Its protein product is CASSPTATNEKLFF. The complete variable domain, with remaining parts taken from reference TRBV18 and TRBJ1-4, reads NAGVMQNPRHLVRRRGQEARLRCSPMKGHSHVYWYRQLPEEGLKFMVYLQKENIIDESGMPKERFSAEFPKEGPSILRIQQVVRGDSAAYFCASSPTATNEKLFFGSGTQLSVL.

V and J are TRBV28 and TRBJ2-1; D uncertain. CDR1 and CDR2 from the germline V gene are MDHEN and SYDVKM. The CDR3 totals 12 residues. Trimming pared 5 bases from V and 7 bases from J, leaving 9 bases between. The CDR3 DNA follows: TGTGCCAGCAGTCCCCCCTCTAATGAGCAGTTCTTC. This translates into CASSPPSNEQFF.

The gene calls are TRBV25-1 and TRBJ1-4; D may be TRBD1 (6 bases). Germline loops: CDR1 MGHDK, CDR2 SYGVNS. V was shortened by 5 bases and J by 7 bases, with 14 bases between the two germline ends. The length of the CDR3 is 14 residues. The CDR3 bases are TGTGCCAGCAGTCCAAGGGGGGGTGGTGAAAAACTGTTTTTT. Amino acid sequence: CASSPRGGGEKLFF.

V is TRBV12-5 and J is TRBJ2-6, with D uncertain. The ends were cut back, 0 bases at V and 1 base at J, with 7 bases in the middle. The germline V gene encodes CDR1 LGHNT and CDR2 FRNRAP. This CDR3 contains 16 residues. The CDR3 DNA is TGTGCTAGTGGTTTGGTGACCCTATCTGGGGCCAACGTCCTGACTTTC. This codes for CASGLVTLSGANVLTF.